A single sample gave rise to the 28 T cell receptor beta chains below, sequenced in a study of blood T cell repertoires in COVID-19. Here immunoSEQ multiplex PCR was the method, and the copy in TCRdb shows in-frame clones only, minus some. The table records about 40,000 clones, 89% of them present only once. The sample was peripheral blood. These receptor sequences come from a man aged 45-65 years with active COVID-19.

This clone was detected only once. The chain uses TRBV7-9 and TRBJ2-7; D is unclear. In germline, CDR1 is SEHNR, CDR2 FQNEAQ (reference sequence). The length of the CDR3 is 11 residues. Trimming took off 6 bases at V and 3 bases at J, with 6 bases between the two ends. The CDR3 region has the DNA TGTGCCAGCAGGCGGAACTACGAGCAGTACTTC. Translating it yields CASRRNYEQYF.

The genes are TRBV9 and TRBJ2-7, with 9 nucleotides matching TRBD1. The V and J ends lost 0 bases and 2 bases, in that order; junction bases with no gene match: 3. The CDR3 runs 15 residues. Germline CDR1 and CDR2: SGDLS and YYNGEE. The CDR3 DNA follows: TGTGCCAGCAGCGTAGGGGGACAGGGACCCTACGAGCAGTACTTC. This sequence encodes CASSVGGQGPYEQYF.

The gene calls are TRBV12-3 or TRBV12-4 and TRBJ2-3; D remains ambiguous. The CDR3 spans 11 residues. The V end lost 5 bases, the J end lost 2 bases, and 2 bases lay between the germline ends. CDR3 region: CASSHTDTQYF. CDR3 sequence (DNA): TGTGCCAGCAGTCACACAGATACGCAGTATTTT.

V gene TRBV2 combines with J gene TRBJ1-5, with a possible D match to TRBD1 (5 bases). The CDR3 totals 15 residues. V dropped 5 bases and J dropped 3 bases, with 14 bases sitting between them. The germline V gene encodes CDR1 SNHLY and CDR2 FYNNEI. CDR3 sequence reads: CASSKTDGYNQPQHF. The CDR3 nucleotides read TGTGCCAGCAGTAAGACAGACGGATACAATCAGCCCCAGCATTTT.

The rearrangement joins TRBV5-1 to TRBJ2-3, with TRBD2 matching 14 bases. V shed 3 bases, J shed 8 bases, and the junction held 5 bases outside the gene matches. The CDR3 loop spans 15 amino acids. Germline-derived CDR1 and CDR2 are SGHRS and YFSETQ. The CDR3 here is CASSSRTSGRFTQYF. The DNA of the CDR3 is TGCGCCAGCAGCTCAAGGACTAGCGGGAGGTTTACGCAGTATTTT.

V usage is TRBV14 and J usage is TRBJ1-2, with 8 nucleotides matching TRBD1. Germline lookup yields CDR1 SGHDN and CDR2 FVKESK. The V gene end was trimmed by 4 bases and the J gene end by 0 bases; junction bases not matched to a gene: 4. This CDR3 is built from 15 residues. The CDR3, as DNA: TGTGCCAGCAGCCCCGGGACAGGCGCTAACTATGGCTACACCTTC. Translating gives CASSPGTGANYGYTF. Filled out from reference TRBV14 and TRBJ1-2, the complete variable domain reads EAGVTQFPSHSVIEKGQTVTLRCDPISGHDNLYWYRRVMGKEIKFLLHFVKESKQDESGMPNNRFLAERTGGTYSTLKVQPAELEDSGVYFCASSPGTGANYGYTFGSGTRLTVV.

V and J are TRBV7-2 and TRBJ2-1, with 11 bases that match TRBD2. V lost 5 bases to trimming and J lost 4 bases; unmatched junction nucleotides: 7. Germline V gene data show CDR1 as SGHTA and CDR2 as FQGNSA. The CDR3 runs 16 residues. CDR3 loop: CASSLGSSGRYNEQFF. The CDR3 nucleotides are TGTGCCAGCAGCCTGGGTTCTAGCGGGAGGTACAATGAGCAGTTCTTC.

This chain connects TRBV10-1 to TRBJ1-1, with 10 nucleotides matching TRBD1. CDR1 WNHNN and CDR2 SYGVQD come from the germline V gene (reference sequence). The CDR3 sequence is 15 residues long. V was pared by 0 bases and J by 8 bases, with 6 bases of the junction left unmatched. CDR3: CASSESVGTGVEAFF. The CDR3 region has the DNA TGCGCCAGCAGTGAGTCGGTCGGGACAGGGGTGGAAGCTTTCTTT.

This clone qualifies as medium-sized. The chain couples TRBV27 to TRBJ2-3; 14 nucleotides agree with TRBD2. V shed 5 bases and J 4 bases; nucleotides not matched to a gene: 8. The CDR3 loop spans 17 amino acids. Looked up from germline, CDR1 is MNHEY and CDR2 is SMNVEV (reference sequence). DNA of the CDR3: TGTGCCAGCAGTACTCGGACTAGCGGGAGGTTCTCAGATACGCAGTATTTT. This sequence encodes CASSTRTSGRFSDTQYF.

The chain couples TRBV10-3 to TRBJ2-2; a possible D gene is TRBD2 (6 bases). The CDR3 is made up of 13 amino acids. In germline, CDR1 is ENHRY, CDR2 SYGVKD. The germline V and J ends were trimmed by 6 bases and 6 bases, with 11 bases remaining between them. The CDR3 spells CAIRGGEPGELFF. The CDR3 DNA follows: TGTGCCATCAGGGGGGGAGAGCCCGGGGAGCTGTTTTTT.

This clone appeared a single time. Here the CDR3 reads CAWGGLGTSYEQYF. CDR3 nucleotide sequence: TGTGCCTGGGGAGGCCTTGGGACTAGTTACGAGCAGTACTTC. The rearrangement joins TRBV30 to TRBJ2-7; 8 bases are a match to TRBD2. This CDR3 has 14 amino acids. Trimming removed 5 bases from V and 4 bases from J; junction bases left unmatched: 10. Germline loops: CDR1 GTSNPN, CDR2 SVGIG (reference sequence).

The V call is TRBV28, the J call TRBJ2-3, with 9 bases lining up with TRBD2. The CDR3 has 16 residues. V lost 3 bases, J lost 2 bases, and 6 bases stayed unmatched. Looked up from germline, CDR1 is MDHEN and CDR2 is SYDVKM. The CDR3 DNA follows: TGTGCCAGCAGTTTCTCGATAGCGGGAGTCACAGATACGCAGTATTTT. Translation gives CASSFSIAGVTDTQYF. Using reference TRBV28 and TRBJ2-3 for the parts outside the CDR3, the full variable domain is DVKVTQSSRYLVKRTGEKVFLECVQDMDHENMFWYRQDPGLGLRLIYFSYDVKMKEKGDIPEGYSVSREKKERFSLILESASTNQTSMYLCASSFSIAGVTDTQYFGPGTRLTVL.

The chain joins TRBV5-4 to TRBJ2-5; TRBD1 matches at 8 bases. This CDR3 contains 16 residues. The ends lost 4 bases at V and 3 bases at J; junction bases unmatched: 11. The germline CDR1 and CDR2 sequences are SGHNT and YYREEE (reference sequence). CDR3 in DNA: TGTGCCAGCAGCCGTAACAGGGGGTTTGGGAAAGAGACCCAGTACTTC. Translating it yields CASSRNRGFGKETQYF.

The chain joins TRBV7-3 to TRBJ2-2, with 8 bases lining up with TRBD2. The CDR3 loop spans 17 amino acids. CDR1 SGHTA and CDR2 FQGTGA come from the germline V gene. J gave up 4 bases and V 5 bases, and 12 bases lay outside the gene matches. As DNA, the CDR3 is TGTGCCAGCAGCACCCGGCCGGGAGGGCCAAGCACCGGGGAGCTGTTTTTT. Its translation: CASSTRPGGPSTGELFF.

The chain employs TRBV11-2 and TRBJ2-3; maybe TRBD2 (7 bases). V was shortened by 5 bases and J by 0 bases, with 15 bases between the two germline ends. The CDR3 totals 16 residues. Germline-derived CDR1 and CDR2 are SGHAT and FQNNGV. As DNA, the CDR3 is TGTGCCAGCAGCCGAGGGGGGGGAGGGAGCACAGATACGCAGTATTTT. Encoded protein: CASSRGGGGSTDTQYF.

The rearrangement uses TRBV19 and TRBJ2-2; D might be TRBD1 (5 bases). CDR3 length: 15 amino acids. Germline V gene lookup returns CDR1 LNHDA and CDR2 SQIVND (reference sequence). Trimming took off 5 bases at V and 7 bases at J, with 17 bases between the two ends. CDR3 in DNA: TGTGCCAGTAGTCCAGGGATCGTGCCCATCGGGGAGCTGTTTTTT. Protein: CASSPGIVPIGELFF.

V usage is TRBV18 and J usage is TRBJ1-1; TRBD1 might be the D (5 bases). This CDR3 region has 15 residues. Trimming cost V 5 bases and J 1 base, with 14 bases left between them. Germline V gives CDR1 KGHSH, CDR2 LQKENI. CDR3 coding DNA: TGTGCCAGCTCAAGTGGGGCAGGACGGAACACTGAAGCTTTCTTT. This encodes CASSSGAGRNTEAFF.

The gene calls are TRBV7-9 and TRBJ2-5; 7 bases are a match to TRBD2. The V segment lost 5 bases and the J segment 1 base; nucleotides outside the gene matches: 7. CDR1 is SEHNR, CDR2 FQNEAQ, per germline (reference sequence). This CDR3 comprises 15 residues. CDR3 in amino acids: CASSPRGGFQETQYF. CDR3 bases: TGTGCCAGCAGCCCGCGGGGAGGGTTCCAAGAGACCCAGTACTTC. Full variable domain (missing parts from reference TRBV7-9 and TRBJ2-5): DTGVSQNPRHKITKRGQNVTFRCDPISEHNRLYWYRQTLGQGPEFLTYFQNEAQLEKSRLLSDRFSAERPKGSFSTLEIQRTEQGDSAMYLCASSPRGGFQETQYFGPGTRLLVL.

CDR3 sequence reads: CATSWGRLAAGGGETQYF. CDR3 coding DNA: TGTGCCACCAGCTGGGGGAGACTAGCGGCAGGCGGTGGAGAGACCCAGTACTTC. This sequence joins TRBV15 and TRBJ2-5, with 9 bases aligning to TRBD2. The V and J ends lost 5 bases and 4 bases, in that order; junction bases with no gene match: 17. CDR1 LNHNV and CDR2 YYDKDF come from the germline V gene (reference sequence). The CDR3 covers 18 residues.

The chain joins TRBV4-2 to TRBJ2-7; 11 nucleotides align to TRBD2. This CDR3 is 17 amino acids long. Losses at the gene ends were 0 bases for V and 1 base for J; bases not matched to a gene: 5. Per germline, CDR1 LGHNA and CDR2 YNFKEQ. The CDR3 nucleotides are TGTGCCAGCAGCCAAGATAACCTAGCGGGAGGTTCCTACGAGCAGTACTTC. Protein sequence: CASSQDNLAGGSYEQYF.

The genes are TRBV5-1 and TRBJ2-3; TRBD2 matches at 14 bases. Germline V CDR1 and CDR2: SGHRS, YFSETQ. This CDR3 has 17 amino acids. J was trimmed by 0 bases and V by 4 bases; bases with no gene match: 4. In nucleotides, the CDR3 is TGCGCCAGCAGCAAGGGACTAGCGGGAGTCAGCACAGATACGCAGTATTTT. Translation: CASSKGLAGVSTDTQYF.

This clone was counted once. The CDR3 protein is CASSPRDKKWYEQYF. The CDR3 coding sequence is TGTGCCAGCAGCCCCCGGGACAAAAAGTGGTACGAGCAGTACTTC. The chain is built from TRBV14 and TRBJ2-7, with D tentatively TRBD1 (6 bases). Per the germline V gene, CDR1 is SGHDN and CDR2 is FVKESK. Trimming took 4 bases from V and 4 from J, leaving 17 bases between them. This CDR3 has 15 residues.

This chain connects TRBV5-1 to TRBJ1-1; no clear D. CDR1 and CDR2 from the germline V gene are SGHRS and YFSETQ. The V end was cut by 1 base, the J end by 2 bases, with 6 bases between. The CDR3 contains 13 residues. CDR3 residues: CASSLTENTEAFF. The CDR3 region has the DNA TGCGCCAGCAGCTTGACTGAAAACACTGAAGCTTTCTTT.

The chain recombines TRBV5-1 with TRBJ1-2; D is undetermined. Germline V gene data show CDR1 as SGHRS and CDR2 as YFSETQ. V lost 0 bases to trimming and J lost 4 bases, with 10 bases between them. The length of the CDR3 is 14 residues. The CDR3 DNA follows: TGCGCCAGCAGCTTGGGAACAGACCTCTATGGCTACACCTTC. It yields the protein CASSLGTDLYGYTF.

The chain combines TRBV6-5 with TRBJ2-5; 14 nucleotides match TRBD2. Looked up from germline, CDR1 is MNHEY and CDR2 is SVGAGI. V was pared by 6 bases and J by 4 bases, with 4 bases of the junction left unmatched. The CDR3 is 15 amino acids. The CDR3 DNA follows: TGTGCCAGCAGCTATGGGACTAGCGGGAGAGAGACCCAGTACTTC. As protein: CASSYGTSGRETQYF.

J is TRBJ1-5 and V is TRBV7-8; D possibly corresponds to TRBD1 (6 bases). CDR3 size: 13 residues. Trimming left V 5 bases short and J 4 bases short, with 9 bases between. Germline V gene lookup returns CDR1 SGHVS and CDR2 FQNEAQ. The CDR3 sequence: CASSPGQNQPQHF. CDR3 DNA sequence: TGTGCCAGCAGCCCCGGACAGAATCAGCCCCAGCATTTT.

This chain uses TRBV5-5 with TRBJ2-7; TRBD2 matches 9 bases. The trim removed 2 bases at V and 5 bases at J, leaving 5 bases unmatched. Germline loops: CDR1 SGHKS, CDR2 YYEKEE (reference sequence). The CDR3 contains 14 residues. The CDR3 DNA follows: TGTGCCAGCAGCTTAGCGGGAGGCAGGAACGAGCAGTACTTC. Residues: CASSLAGGRNEQYF.

The chain has TRBV19 and TRBJ2-7; a possible D gene is TRBD2 (5 bases). This CDR3 contains 13 residues. Germline V lookup: CDR1 LNHDA, CDR2 SQIVND (reference sequence). Deletions cut 5 bases from V and 4 bases from J, with 12 bases between. This CDR3 is CASSPREGYEQYF. In nucleotides, the CDR3 is TGTGCCAGTAGTCCTCGGGAAGGTTACGAGCAGTACTTC.